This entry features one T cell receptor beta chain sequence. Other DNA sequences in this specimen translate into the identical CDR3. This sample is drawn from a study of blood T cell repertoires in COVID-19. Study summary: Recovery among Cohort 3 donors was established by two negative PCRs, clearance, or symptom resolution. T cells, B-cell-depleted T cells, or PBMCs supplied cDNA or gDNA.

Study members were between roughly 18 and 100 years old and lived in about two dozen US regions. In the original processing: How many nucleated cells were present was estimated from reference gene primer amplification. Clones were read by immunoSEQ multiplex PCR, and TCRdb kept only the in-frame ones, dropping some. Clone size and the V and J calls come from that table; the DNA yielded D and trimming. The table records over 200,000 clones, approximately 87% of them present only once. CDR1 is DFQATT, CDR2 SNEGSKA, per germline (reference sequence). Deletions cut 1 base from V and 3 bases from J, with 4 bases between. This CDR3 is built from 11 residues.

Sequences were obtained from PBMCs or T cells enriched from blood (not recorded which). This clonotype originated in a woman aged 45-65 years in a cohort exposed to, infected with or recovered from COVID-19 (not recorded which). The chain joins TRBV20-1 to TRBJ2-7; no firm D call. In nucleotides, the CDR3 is TGCAGTGCTAGAGCGGGCTACGAGCAGTACTTC. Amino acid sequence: CSARAGYEQYF.